This TCR beta chain was captured by sequencing in a study of blood T cell repertoires in COVID-19. Study context: Sources were T cells, B-cell-depleted T cells, or PBMCs; the material itself was cDNA or gDNA.

This clone turned up a few times. Profiled with immunoSEQ multiplex PCR; TCRdb holds only in-frame clones, not every one. The data show around 140,000 clones, just over 85% seen once. The length of the CDR3 is 13 residues. V shed 1 base, J shed 7 bases, and the junction held 4 bases outside the gene matches. Germline V gene lookup returns CDR1 SGDLS and CDR2 YYNGEE. The source is a woman aged 60-75 years with acute or convalescent COVID-19. Sequencing input: peripheral blood. The rearrangement uses TRBV9 and TRBJ1-2, with TRBD1 matching 7 bases. CDR3 nucleotide sequence: TGTGCCAGCAGCGTAACAGGGGTTGGTGGCTACACCTTC. Translating it yields CASSVTGVGGYTF. The full variable domain, in which reference TRBV9 and TRBJ1-2 provide the parts outside the CDR3, is DSGVTQTPKHLITATGQRVTLRCSPRSGDLSVYWYQQSLDQGLQFLIQYYNGEERAKGNILERFSAQQFPDLHSELNLSSLELGDSALYFCASSVTGVGGYTFGSGTRLTVV.